Below are 17 T cell receptor beta chains sequenced from a single sample in a study of cytotoxic CD8 clonotypes in ibrutinib-treated CLL. The data were produced by immunoSEQ multiplex PCR, yet TCRdb's version contains in-frame clones alone and is incomplete. The sample has tens of thousands of clones, roughly three quarters seen once. This sample comprised PBMCs, obtained before ibrutinib treatment. The receptors shown here come from a human donor with chronic lymphocytic leukemia.

The chain joins TRBV29-1 to TRBJ1-2; no firm D call. Deletions cut 2 bases from V and 8 bases from J, with 12 bases between. CDR3 size: 12 residues. Germline CDR1 reads SQVTM; CDR2 reads ANQGSEA. DNA for the CDR3: TGCAGCGTTGAATTCACAGTAGGCGGCTACACCTTC. Residues: CSVEFTVGGYTF.

This clone was recorded only once. This chain joins TRBV6-5 and TRBJ2-7; D is perhaps TRBD2 (5 bases). V lost 0 bases and J lost 3, with 9 bases in between. The CDR3 length is 14 residues. Germline V gene data show CDR1 as MNHEY and CDR2 as SVGAGI. CDR3 sequence (DNA): TGTGCCAGCAGTTACTCGGGGAGTGACTACGAGCAGTACTTC. As protein: CASSYSGSDYEQYF.

This chain uses TRBV6-1 with TRBJ2-1, with D uncertain. V was shortened by 4 bases and J by 2 bases, with 12 bases between the two germline ends. This CDR3 region has 15 residues. Germline V gene lookup returns CDR1 MNHNS and CDR2 SASEGT. The CDR3 coding sequence is TGTGCCAGCAGTGTCCCAAGCCCTACCTACAATGAGCAGTTCTTC. This encodes CASSVPSPTYNEQFF.

The genes are TRBV2 and TRBJ2-3; TRBD2 matches at 11 bases. CDR1 is SNHLY and CDR2 is FYNNEI in the germline V gene. V gave up 7 bases and J gave up 2 bases; unmatched junction bases: 8. The CDR3 totals 16 residues. DNA of the CDR3: TGTGCCAGCATTCCAACTAGCGGGGGTAACACAGATACGCAGTATTTT. Protein product: CASIPTSGGNTDTQYF.

This chain connects TRBV28 to TRBJ2-7; no clear D. The ends were cut back, 5 bases at V and 6 bases at J, with 17 bases in the middle. CDR1 is MDHEN, CDR2 SYDVKM, per germline. This CDR3 contains 14 residues. CDR3 amino acids: CASSPQAITGEQYF. Here the CDR3 DNA reads TGTGCCAGCAGTCCCCAGGCCATAACGGGCGAGCAGTACTTC.

V gene TRBV7-3 combines with J gene TRBJ1-1; D gene uncertain. Trimming left V 5 bases short and J 1 base short, with 11 bases between. The CDR3 spans 14 residues. The germline V gene encodes CDR1 SGHTA and CDR2 FQGTGA. The CDR3 is CASSLAGENTEAFF. CDR3 bases: TGTGCCAGCAGCCTGGCTGGAGAGAACACTGAAGCTTTCTTT.

This clone has just a few counts. The chain joins TRBV7-9 to TRBJ1-5; D gene uncertain. With 4 bases removed from V and 11 bases from J, the gap between germline ends came to 27 bases. CDR1 SEHNR and CDR2 FQNEAQ come from the germline V gene (reference sequence). The CDR3 sequence is 17 residues long. The CDR3 DNA reads TGTGCCAGCAGCTCCCCCATGGACCGACCGAGTGAATGGTCCCAGCATTTT. Residues: CASSSPMDRPSEWSQHF.

The genes are TRBV6-5 and TRBJ2-2; perhaps TRBD1 as D (6 bases). The CDR3 is 15 residues long. V was cut by 7 bases and J by 1 base, with 13 bases left in between. CDR1 is MNHEY, CDR2 SVGAGI, per germline. CDR3 protein: CASTRGTLNTGELFF. As DNA, the CDR3 is TGTGCCAGCACTAGGGGGACCCTGAACACCGGGGAGCTGTTTTTT.

This chain links TRBV5-6 with TRBJ1-3, with a possible D match to TRBD1 (6 bases). V was clipped by 4 bases and J by 0 bases, with 11 bases between them. Germline V gives CDR1 SGHDT, CDR2 YYEEEE. There are 15 residues in the CDR3. The CDR3 sequence: CASSQKTGSGNTIYF. The CDR3 region has the DNA TGTGCCAGCAGCCAGAAGACAGGCTCTGGAAACACCATATATTTT.

The chain uses TRBV7-9 and TRBJ2-7, with 8 bases identical to TRBD1. This CDR3 is built from 18 residues. V shed 4 bases and J 2 bases; nucleotides not matched to a gene: 16. Germline CDR1 is SEHNR and CDR2 is FQNEAQ (reference sequence). This chain's CDR3 is CASSSGPGQDPPPYEQYF. The CDR3, as DNA: TGTGCCAGCAGCTCAGGACCGGGACAGGACCCTCCACCCTACGAGCAGTACTTC.

CDR3 loop: CASSDTTGPGSGETQYF. CDR3 coding DNA: TGTGCCAGCAGTGATACGACAGGGCCAGGTTCGGGAGAGACCCAGTACTTC. The V call is TRBV25-1, the J call TRBJ2-5, with 7 bases that match TRBD1. The CDR3 is 17 amino acids. Germline trimming cut 3 bases from V and 4 bases from J; bases unmatched to any gene: 14. Germline V gene data show CDR1 as MGHDK and CDR2 as SYGVNS.

The genes are TRBV7-2 and TRBJ2-7; the match to TRBD2 covers 8 bases. Looked up from germline, CDR1 is SGHTA and CDR2 is FQGNSA. The CDR3 sequence is 15 residues long. Trimming took 5 bases from V and 3 from J; bases not matched to a gene: 9. CDR3 nucleotide sequence: TGTGCCAGCAGCCCCCGGGGTAGCGGGAACTACGAGCAGTACTTC. Translation gives CASSPRGSGNYEQYF. Together with reference TRBV7-2 and TRBJ2-7, the CDR3 gives the full variable domain: GAGVSQSPSNKVTEKGKDVELRCDPISGHTALYWYRQSLGQGLEFLIYFQGNSAPDKSGLPSDRFSAERTGGSVSTLTIQRTQQEDSAVYLCASSPRGSGNYEQYFGPGTRLTVT.

This CDR3 is CASSYSSGVGLDTQYF. The DNA for the CDR3 is TGTGCCAGCAGTTACTCGAGTGGTGTTGGGTTGGATACGCAGTATTTT. V and J are TRBV6-5 and TRBJ2-3; D remains unclear. Germline V gene data show CDR1 as MNHEY and CDR2 as SVGAGI. The length of the CDR3 is 16 residues. The ends were cut back, 0 bases at V and 6 bases at J, with 16 bases in the middle.

There are a few counts of this clone. This chain joins TRBV6-1 and TRBJ1-3, with D unclear. This CDR3 is built from 14 residues. Germline V CDR1 and CDR2: MNHNS, SASEGT. V dropped 4 bases and J dropped 0 bases, with 7 bases sitting between them. CDR3 sequence reads: CASSGVYSGNTIYF. For the CDR3, the DNA is TGTGCCAGCAGTGGAGTCTACTCTGGAAACACCATATATTTT.

The chain employs TRBV6-1 and TRBJ1-4; D not certain. The germline gives CDR1 MNHNS, CDR2 SASEGT. V dropped 3 bases and J dropped 3 bases, with 8 bases sitting between them. The CDR3 length is 14 residues. The CDR3 DNA is TGTGCCAGCAGTGATTTGGCGGCTAATGAAAAACTGTTTTTT. Protein product: CASSDLAANEKLFF.

This clone appeared a few times. This chain joins TRBV25-1 and TRBJ1-2; TRBD1 matches 11 bases. CDR1 is MGHDK and CDR2 is SYGVNS in the germline V gene. V shed 8 bases, J shed 2 bases, and the junction held 10 bases outside the gene matches. CDR3 length: 16 residues. CDR3 coding DNA: TGTGCCAGCGGCGGGACAGGGGGGCACATGAACTATGGCTACACCTTC. Amino acid sequence: CASGGTGGHMNYGYTF.

This clone has a single count. This sequence joins TRBV5-8 and TRBJ2-7; possibly TRBD1 for D (6 bases). Trimming cost V 3 bases and J 2 bases, with 12 bases left between them. This CDR3 contains 14 residues. Looked up from germline, CDR1 is SGHTS and CDR2 is YDEGEE. In DNA form, the CDR3 reads TGTGCCAGCAGCTATAGGACAGCCCCCTACGAGCAGTACTTC. The encoded protein is CASSYRTAPYEQYF.